Following are 18 T cell receptor beta chains from one sample sequenced in a study of monozygotic twins with inflammatory bowel disease. TCRdb reprocessed the 5' RACE reads and stores each CDR3 protein as one record, lacking DNA. The listing contains approximately 400,000 distinct CDR3 sequences. What was sequenced was blood. The receptors were sampled from a human donor with ulcerative colitis or Crohn's disease, or a healthy co-twin of an affected twin (not recorded which).

The chain is built from TRBV7-2 and TRBJ2-2; TCRdb gives TRBD1 as the D gene, but with no DNA this cannot be confirmed. The CDR3 consists of 17 residues. Germline assignment: CDR1 SGHTA and CDR2 FQGNSA. The CDR3 region is CASSDPYRGGSTGELFF.

V and J are TRBV7-9 and TRBJ2-1; there is no DNA to check the TCRdb D call of TRBD1. The CDR3 sequence is 16 residues long. Germline V gives CDR1 SEHNR, CDR2 FQNEAQ (reference sequence). This chain's CDR3 is CASSLGQGGSYNEQFF.

CDR3 in amino acids: CSARVVVGLRTEAFF. The V gene is TRBV20-1, the J gene TRBJ1-1. From germline, CDR1 is DFQATT and CDR2 SNEGSKA (reference sequence). The CDR3 length is 15 residues.

V is TRBV28 and J is TRBJ1-5; TCRdb returns TRBD1, unconfirmable since there is no DNA. This CDR3 contains 15 residues. Germline V CDR1 and CDR2: MDHEN, SYDVKM. The CDR3 is CASFLGGQINQPQHF.

J is TRBJ2-6 and V is TRBV3-1. Germline lookup yields CDR1 LGHDT and CDR2 YNNKEL (reference sequence). The CDR3 is made up of 16 amino acids. CDR3: CASSHPAETGANVLTF. Drawing the rest from reference TRBV3-1 and TRBJ2-6, the complete variable domain is DTAVSQTPKYLVTQMGNDKSIKCEQNLGHDTMYWYKQDSKKFLKIMFSYNNKELIINETVPNRFSPKSPDKAHLNLHINSLELGDSAVYFCASSHPAETGANVLTFGAGSRLTVL.

This chain joins TRBV27 and TRBJ1-1. This CDR3 is built from 15 residues. The V gene's germline CDR1 is MNHEY and CDR2 SMNVEV (reference sequence). The CDR3 loop reads CASSSWESGFEEAFF.

The gene calls are TRBV12-3 or TRBV12-4 and TRBJ2-4; TCRdb's assignment of TRBD2 cannot be checked, as there is no DNA. This CDR3 spans 14 amino acids. The CDR3 spells CASSFGGDLNIQYF.

The chain has TRBV12-3 or TRBV12-4 and TRBJ2-7; TCRdb's D gene call, TRBD1, goes unchecked for lack of DNA. The length of the CDR3 is 15 residues. CDR3 in amino acids: CASSLAQGGHYEQYF.

The chain recombines TRBV5-1 with TRBJ2-7; TCRdb returns TRBD2, unconfirmable since there is no DNA. The germline gives CDR1 SGHRS, CDR2 YFSETQ. This CDR3 region has 17 residues. The CDR3 sequence: CASSPRGSGASTREQYF.

This sequence joins TRBV4-2 and TRBJ1-2; TCRdb calls TRBD1, which cannot be checked without DNA. In germline, CDR1 is LGHNA, CDR2 YNFKEQ. The CDR3 spans 15 residues. This CDR3 is CASSLGGRQGEGYTF.

The CDR3 protein is CASSLSPGTSYEQYF. V gene TRBV27 combines with J gene TRBJ2-7; TCRdb gives TRBD1 as the D gene, but with no DNA this cannot be confirmed. CDR3 length: 15 residues. Per the germline V gene, CDR1 is MNHEY and CDR2 is SMNVEV (reference sequence).

The CDR3: CAASGAGDTQHF. V usage is TRBV28 and J usage is TRBJ1-5; TCRdb proposes TRBD1, but this gene call is untestable without DNA. The CDR3 length is 12 residues. Germline loops: CDR1 MDHEN, CDR2 SYDVKM. The complete variable domain, with remaining parts taken from reference TRBV28 and TRBJ1-5, reads DVKVTQSSRYLVKRTGEKVFLECVQDMDHENMFWYRQDPGLGLRLIYFSYDVKMKEKGDIPEGYSVSREKKERFSLILESASTNQTSMYLCAASGAGDTQHFGDGTRLSIL.

The chain joins TRBV12-3 or TRBV12-4 to TRBJ2-2; the TRBD1 assignment by TCRdb is unverifiable without DNA. The CDR3 consists of 14 residues. This chain's CDR3 is CASSLAAGPGGLFF.

This rearrangement joins TRBV27 to TRBJ2-6; the D call of TRBD1 rests on TCRdb alone, since no DNA is present to check it. This CDR3 is built from 17 residues. Germline assignment: CDR1 MNHEY and CDR2 SMNVEV (reference sequence). The CDR3 sequence is CASSNLKRGRGANVLTF.

The chain links TRBV5-5 to TRBJ2-3; the D call from TCRdb, TRBD1, cannot be confirmed without DNA. The CDR3 has 18 amino acids. In germline, CDR1 is SGHKS, CDR2 YYEKEE (reference sequence). CDR3 sequence reads: CASSFLHRDRVSTDTQYF.

This sequence joins TRBV20-1 and TRBJ2-1; absent DNA, TCRdb's TRBD2 call cannot be checked. Germline V gene lookup returns CDR1 DFQATT and CDR2 SNEGSKA (reference sequence). CDR3 size: 15 residues. CDR3 amino acids: CSAIGLAGSYNEQFF.

The CDR3 is CASSSSGDFNYGYTF. This chain connects TRBV5-1 to TRBJ1-2. The CDR3 has 15 amino acids. The germline V gene encodes CDR1 SGHRS and CDR2 YFSETQ.

The J gene is TRBJ1-4, the V gene TRBV6-1. The CDR3 is 14 amino acids. Germline assignment: CDR1 MNHNS and CDR2 SASEGT. This CDR3 is CASRRLSTNEKLFF.